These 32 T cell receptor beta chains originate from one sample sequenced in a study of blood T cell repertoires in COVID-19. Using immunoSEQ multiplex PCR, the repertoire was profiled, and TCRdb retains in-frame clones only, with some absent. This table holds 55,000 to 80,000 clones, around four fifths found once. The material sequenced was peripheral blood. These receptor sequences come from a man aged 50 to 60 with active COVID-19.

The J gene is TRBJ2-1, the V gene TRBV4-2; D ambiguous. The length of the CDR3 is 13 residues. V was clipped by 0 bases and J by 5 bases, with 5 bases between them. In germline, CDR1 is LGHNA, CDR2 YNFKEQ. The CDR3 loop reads CASSQDRDNEQFF. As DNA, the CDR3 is TGTGCCAGCAGCCAAGACCGGGACAATGAGCAGTTCTTC.

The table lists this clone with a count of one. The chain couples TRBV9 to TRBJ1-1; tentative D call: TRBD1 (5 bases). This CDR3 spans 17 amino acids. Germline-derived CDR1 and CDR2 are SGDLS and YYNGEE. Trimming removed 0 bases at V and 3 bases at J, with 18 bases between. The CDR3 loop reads CASSVGMAGTGDTEAFF. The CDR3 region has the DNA TGTGCCAGCAGCGTAGGTATGGCAGGCACGGGGGACACTGAAGCTTTCTTT. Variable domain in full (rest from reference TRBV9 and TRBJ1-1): DSGVTQTPKHLITATGQRVTLRCSPRSGDLSVYWYQQSLDQGLQFLIQYYNGEERAKGNILERFSAQQFPDLHSELNLSSLELGDSALYFCASSVGMAGTGDTEAFFGQGTRLTVV.

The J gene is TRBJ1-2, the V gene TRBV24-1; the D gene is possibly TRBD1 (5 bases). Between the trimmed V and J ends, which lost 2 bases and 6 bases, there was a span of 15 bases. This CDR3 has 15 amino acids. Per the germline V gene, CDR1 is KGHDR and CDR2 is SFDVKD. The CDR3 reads CATSDCLGGDHGYTF. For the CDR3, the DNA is TGTGCCACCAGTGATTGCCTCGGGGGGGATCATGGCTACACCTTC.

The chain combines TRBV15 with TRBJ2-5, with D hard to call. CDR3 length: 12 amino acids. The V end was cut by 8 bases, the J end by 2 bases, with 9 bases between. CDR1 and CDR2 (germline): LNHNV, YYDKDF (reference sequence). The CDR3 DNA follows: TGTGCCACCGGGCTGGAACAAGAGACCCAGTACTTC. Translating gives CATGLEQETQYF.

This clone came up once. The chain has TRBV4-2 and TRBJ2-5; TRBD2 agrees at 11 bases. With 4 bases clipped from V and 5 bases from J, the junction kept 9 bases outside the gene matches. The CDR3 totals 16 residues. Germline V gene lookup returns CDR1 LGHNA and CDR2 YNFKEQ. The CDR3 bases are TGTGCCAGCAGCCCCCGTAGCGGGAGGGCCGGGGAGACCCAGTACTTC. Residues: CASSPRSGRAGETQYF.

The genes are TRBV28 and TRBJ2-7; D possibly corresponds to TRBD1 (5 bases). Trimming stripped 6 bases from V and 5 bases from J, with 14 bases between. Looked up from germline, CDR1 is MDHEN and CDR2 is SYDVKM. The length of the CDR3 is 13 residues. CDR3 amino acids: CASSGPRAHEQYF. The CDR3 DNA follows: TGTGCCAGCAGCGGTCCCAGGGCCCACGAGCAGTACTTC. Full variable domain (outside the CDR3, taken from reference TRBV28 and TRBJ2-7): DVKVTQSSRYLVKRTGEKVFLECVQDMDHENMFWYRQDPGLGLRLIYFSYDVKMKEKGDIPEGYSVSREKKERFSLILESASTNQTSMYLCASSGPRAHEQYFGPGTRLTVT.

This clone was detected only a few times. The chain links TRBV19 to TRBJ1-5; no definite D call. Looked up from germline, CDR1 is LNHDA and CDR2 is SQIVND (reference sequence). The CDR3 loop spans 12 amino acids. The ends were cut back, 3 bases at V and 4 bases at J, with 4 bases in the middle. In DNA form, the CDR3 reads TGTGCCAGTAGTATTTCGAATCAGCCCCAGCATTTT. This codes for CASSISNQPQHF.

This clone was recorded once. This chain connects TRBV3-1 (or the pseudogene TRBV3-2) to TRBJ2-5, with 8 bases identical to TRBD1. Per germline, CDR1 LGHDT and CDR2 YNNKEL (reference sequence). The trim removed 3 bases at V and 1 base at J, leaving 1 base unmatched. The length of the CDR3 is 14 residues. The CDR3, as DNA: TGTGCCAGCAGCCAGGACAGGGCCCAAGAGACCCAGTACTTC. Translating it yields CASSQDRAQETQYF.

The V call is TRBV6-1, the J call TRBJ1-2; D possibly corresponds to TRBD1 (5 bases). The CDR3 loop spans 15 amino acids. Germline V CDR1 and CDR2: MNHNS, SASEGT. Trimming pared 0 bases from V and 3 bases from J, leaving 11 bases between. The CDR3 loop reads CASSEALNRYYGYTF. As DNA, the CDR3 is TGTGCCAGCAGTGAAGCGCTTAACAGGTACTATGGCTACACCTTC.

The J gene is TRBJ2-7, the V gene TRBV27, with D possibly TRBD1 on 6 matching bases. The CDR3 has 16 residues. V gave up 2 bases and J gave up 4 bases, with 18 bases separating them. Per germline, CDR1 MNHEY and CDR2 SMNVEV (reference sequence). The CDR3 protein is CASSLEAHRAQYEQYF. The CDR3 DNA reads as TGTGCCAGCAGTTTAGAGGCCCACAGGGCCCAATACGAGCAGTACTTC.

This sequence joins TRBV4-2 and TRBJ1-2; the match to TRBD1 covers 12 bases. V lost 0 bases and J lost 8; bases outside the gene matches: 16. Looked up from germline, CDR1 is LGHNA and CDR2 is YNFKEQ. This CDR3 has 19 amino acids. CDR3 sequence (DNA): TGTGCCAGCAGCCAAGAAGGCTCCGTGGAGGGACAGGGGGCGCGGGGCTACACCTTC. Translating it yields CASSQEGSVEGQGARGYTF.

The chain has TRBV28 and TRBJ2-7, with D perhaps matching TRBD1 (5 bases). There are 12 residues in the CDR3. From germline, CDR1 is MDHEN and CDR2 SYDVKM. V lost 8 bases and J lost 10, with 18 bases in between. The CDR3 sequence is CASGVLGRAQYF. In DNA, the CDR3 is TGTGCCAGCGGGGTTTTGGGCAGGGCCCAGTACTTC.

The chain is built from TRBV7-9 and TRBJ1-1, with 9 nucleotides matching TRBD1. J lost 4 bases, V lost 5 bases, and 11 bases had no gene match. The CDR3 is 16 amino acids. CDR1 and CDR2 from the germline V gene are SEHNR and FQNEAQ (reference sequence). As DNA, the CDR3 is TGTGCCAGCAGCCTTTCACCGGGACAGGGATTCACTGAAGCTTTCTTT. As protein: CASSLSPGQGFTEAFF.

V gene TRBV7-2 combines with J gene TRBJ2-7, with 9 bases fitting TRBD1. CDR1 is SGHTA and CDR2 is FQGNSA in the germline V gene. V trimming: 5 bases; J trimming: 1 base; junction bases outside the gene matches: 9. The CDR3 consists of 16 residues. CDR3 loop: CASSPRAGTGSYEQYF. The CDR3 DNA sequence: TGTGCCAGCAGCCCTAGGGCCGGGACAGGGTCCTACGAGCAGTACTTC.

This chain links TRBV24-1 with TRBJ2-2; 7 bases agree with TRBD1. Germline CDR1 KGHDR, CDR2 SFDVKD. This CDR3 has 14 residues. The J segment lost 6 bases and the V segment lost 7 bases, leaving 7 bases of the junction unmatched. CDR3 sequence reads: CATSQTGYAGELFF. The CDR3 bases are TGTGCCACCAGCCAGACAGGGTACGCCGGGGAGCTGTTTTTT.

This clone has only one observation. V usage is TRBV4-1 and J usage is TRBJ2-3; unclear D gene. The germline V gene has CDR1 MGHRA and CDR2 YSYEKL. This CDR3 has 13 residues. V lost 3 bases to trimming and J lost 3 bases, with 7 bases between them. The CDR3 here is CASSQESTDTQYF. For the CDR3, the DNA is TGCGCCAGCAGCCAGGAGAGTACAGATACGCAGTATTTT.

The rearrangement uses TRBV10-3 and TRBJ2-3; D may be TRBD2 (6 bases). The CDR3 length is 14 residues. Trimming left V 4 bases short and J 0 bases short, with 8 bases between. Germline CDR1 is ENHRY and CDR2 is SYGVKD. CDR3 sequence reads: CAISGLGSTDTQYF. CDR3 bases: TGTGCCATCAGTGGACTAGGAAGCACAGATACGCAGTATTTT.

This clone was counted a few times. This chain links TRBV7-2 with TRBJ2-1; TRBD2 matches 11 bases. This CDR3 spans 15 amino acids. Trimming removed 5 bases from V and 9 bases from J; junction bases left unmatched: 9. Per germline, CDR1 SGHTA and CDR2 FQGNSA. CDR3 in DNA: TGTGCCAGCAGCCTAGAACTAGCGGGAGCCCCTGAGCAGTTCTTC. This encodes CASSLELAGAPEQFF.

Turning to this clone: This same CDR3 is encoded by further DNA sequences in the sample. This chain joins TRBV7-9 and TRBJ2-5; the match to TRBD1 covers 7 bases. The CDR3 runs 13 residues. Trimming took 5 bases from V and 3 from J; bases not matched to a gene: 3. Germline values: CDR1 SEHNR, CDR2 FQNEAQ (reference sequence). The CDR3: CASSRTGEETQYF. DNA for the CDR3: TGTGCCAGCAGCCGGACAGGTGAAGAGACCCAGTACTTC.

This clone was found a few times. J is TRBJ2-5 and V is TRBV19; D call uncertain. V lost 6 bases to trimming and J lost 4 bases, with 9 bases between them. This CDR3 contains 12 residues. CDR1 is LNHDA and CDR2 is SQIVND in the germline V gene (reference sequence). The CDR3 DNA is TGTGCCAGTAGACAGTCTGGAGAGACCCAGTACTTC. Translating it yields CASRQSGETQYF.

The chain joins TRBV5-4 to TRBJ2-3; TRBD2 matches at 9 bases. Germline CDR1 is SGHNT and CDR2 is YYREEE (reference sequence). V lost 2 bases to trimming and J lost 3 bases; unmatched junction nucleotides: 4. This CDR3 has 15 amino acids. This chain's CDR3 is CASSFPSGDTDTQYF. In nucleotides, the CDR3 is TGTGCCAGCAGCTTTCCTAGCGGGGATACAGATACGCAGTATTTT.

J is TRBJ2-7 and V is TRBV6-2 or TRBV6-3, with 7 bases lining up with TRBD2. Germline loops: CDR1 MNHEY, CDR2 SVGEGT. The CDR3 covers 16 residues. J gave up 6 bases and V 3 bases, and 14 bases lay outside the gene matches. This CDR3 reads CASSYTLLSGAGEQYF. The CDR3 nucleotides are TGTGCCAGCAGTTATACCCTATTAAGCGGGGCCGGCGAGCAGTACTTC.

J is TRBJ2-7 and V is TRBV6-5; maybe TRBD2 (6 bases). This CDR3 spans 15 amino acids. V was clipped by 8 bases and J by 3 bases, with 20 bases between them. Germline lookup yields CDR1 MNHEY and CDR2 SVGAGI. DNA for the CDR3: TGTGCCAGCTCCCTTGACGCGGGGACGGTCTACGAGCAGTACTTC. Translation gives CASSLDAGTVYEQYF.

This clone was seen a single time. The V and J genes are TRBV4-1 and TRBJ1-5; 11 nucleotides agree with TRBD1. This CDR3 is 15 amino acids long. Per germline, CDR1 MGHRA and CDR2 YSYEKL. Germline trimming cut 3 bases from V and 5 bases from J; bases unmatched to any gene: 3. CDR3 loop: CASSHRTGGDQPQHF. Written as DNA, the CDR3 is TGCGCCAGCAGCCACCGGACAGGGGGCGATCAGCCCCAGCATTTT.

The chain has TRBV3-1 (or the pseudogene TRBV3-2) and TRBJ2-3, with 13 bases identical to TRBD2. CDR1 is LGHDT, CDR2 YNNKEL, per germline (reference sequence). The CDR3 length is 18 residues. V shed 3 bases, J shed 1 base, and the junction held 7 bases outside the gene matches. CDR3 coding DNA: TGTGCCAGCAGCCAGGAACTAGCGGGAGGGTTGGGCACAGATACGCAGTATTTT. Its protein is CASSQELAGGLGTDTQYF.

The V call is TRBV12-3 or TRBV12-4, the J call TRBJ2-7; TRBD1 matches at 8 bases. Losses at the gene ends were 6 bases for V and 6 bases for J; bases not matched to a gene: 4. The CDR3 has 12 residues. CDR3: CASSHDRGEQYF. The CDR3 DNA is TGTGCCAGCAGCCATGACAGGGGCGAGCAGTACTTC.

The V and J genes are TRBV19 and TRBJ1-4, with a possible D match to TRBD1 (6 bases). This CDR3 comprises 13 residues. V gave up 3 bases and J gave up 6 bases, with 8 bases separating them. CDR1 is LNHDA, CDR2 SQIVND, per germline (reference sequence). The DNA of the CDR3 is TGTGCCAGTAGTATGGACAGAGATGAAAAACTGTTTTTT. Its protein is CASSMDRDEKLFF.

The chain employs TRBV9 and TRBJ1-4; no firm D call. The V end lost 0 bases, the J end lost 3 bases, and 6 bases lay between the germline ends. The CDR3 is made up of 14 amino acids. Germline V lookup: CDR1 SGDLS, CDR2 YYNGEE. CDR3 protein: CASSVDQANEKLFF. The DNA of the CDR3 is TGTGCCAGCAGCGTAGATCAGGCTAATGAAAAACTGTTTTTT.

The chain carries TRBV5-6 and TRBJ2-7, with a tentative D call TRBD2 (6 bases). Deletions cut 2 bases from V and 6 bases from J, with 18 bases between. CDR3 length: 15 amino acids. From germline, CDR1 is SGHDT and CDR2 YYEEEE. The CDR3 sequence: CASSFGIAALIEQYF. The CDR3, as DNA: TGTGCCAGCAGCTTCGGGATAGCGGCACTTATCGAGCAGTACTTC.

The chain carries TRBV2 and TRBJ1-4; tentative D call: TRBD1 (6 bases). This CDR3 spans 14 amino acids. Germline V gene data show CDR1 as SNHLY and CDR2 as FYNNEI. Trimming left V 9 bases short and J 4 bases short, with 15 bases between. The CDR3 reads CASLTDSGNEKLFF. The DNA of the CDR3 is TGTGCCAGTTTGACGGACAGCGGTAATGAAAAACTGTTTTTT. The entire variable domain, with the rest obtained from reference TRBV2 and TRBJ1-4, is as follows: EPEVTQTPSHQVTQMGQEVILRCVPISNHLYFYWYRQILGQKVEFLVSFYNNEISEKSEIFDDQFSVERPDGSNFTLKIRSTKLEDSAMYFCASLTDSGNEKLFFGSGTQLSVL.

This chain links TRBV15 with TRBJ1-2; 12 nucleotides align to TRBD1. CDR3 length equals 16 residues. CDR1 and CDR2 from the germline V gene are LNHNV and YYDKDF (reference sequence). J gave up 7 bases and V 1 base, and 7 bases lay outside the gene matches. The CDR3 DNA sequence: TGTGCCACCAGCAGAGGGGACAGGGGGCGAAGAATTGGCTACACCTTC. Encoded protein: CATSRGDRGRRIGYTF.

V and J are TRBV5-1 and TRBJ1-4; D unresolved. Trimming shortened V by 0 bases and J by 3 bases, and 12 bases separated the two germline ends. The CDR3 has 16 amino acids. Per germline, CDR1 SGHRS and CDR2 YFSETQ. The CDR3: CASSLVPSGANEKLFF. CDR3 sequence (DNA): TGCGCCAGCAGCTTGGTGCCTTCCGGGGCTAATGAAAAACTGTTTTTT. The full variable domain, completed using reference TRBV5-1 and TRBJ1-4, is KAGVTQTPRYLIKTRGQQVTLSCSPISGHRSVSWYQQTPGQGLQFLFEYFSETQRNKGNFPGRFSGRQFSNSRSEMNVSTLELGDSALYLCASSLVPSGANEKLFFGSGTQLSVL.